The 20 T cell receptor beta chains presented below share a single source sample, sequenced in a study of blood T cell repertoires in COVID-19. Sequencing used immunoSEQ multiplex PCR; TCRdb keeps in-frame clones, though not all of them. The sample lists 300,000 to 350,000 clones, roughly 87% occurring once. The material sequenced was peripheral blood. These receptors were collected from a man aged 18 to 30 with active or convalescent COVID-19.

This clone occurred many times. The V and J genes are TRBV7-8 and TRBJ1-4; no clear D. From germline, CDR1 is SGHVS and CDR2 FQNEAQ. Trimming pared 9 bases from V and 6 bases from J, leaving 11 bases between. This CDR3 has 12 amino acids. CDR3 residues: CASGRAYEKLFF. As DNA, the CDR3 is TGTGCCAGTGGGAGGGCTTATGAAAAACTGTTTTTT. The whole variable domain, filled in from reference TRBV7-8 and TRBJ1-4, reads GAGVSQSPRYKVAKRGQDVALRCDPISGHVSLFWYQQALGQGPEFLTYFQNEAQLDKSGLPSDRFFAERPEGSVSTLKIQRTQQEDSAVYLCASGRAYEKLFFGSGTQLSVL.

The chain joins TRBV14 to TRBJ2-1; TRBD2 agrees at 7 bases. The CDR3 covers 16 residues. Germline V gene lookup returns CDR1 SGHDN and CDR2 FVKESK. The V segment lost 0 bases and the J segment 8 bases; nucleotides outside the gene matches: 10. The CDR3 nucleotides are TGTGCCAGCAGCCAAGATTTGAGGGGAGGGGTCTATGAGCAGTTCTTC. Protein sequence: CASSQDLRGGVYEQFF. Full variable domain (outside the CDR3, taken from reference TRBV14 and TRBJ2-1): EAGVTQFPSHSVIEKGQTVTLRCDPISGHDNLYWYRRVMGKEIKFLLHFVKESKQDESGMPNNRFLAERTGGTYSTLKVQPAELEDSGVYFCASSQDLRGGVYEQFFGPGTRLTVL.

The V and J genes are TRBV19 and TRBJ1-1; 7 positions agree with TRBD1. The CDR3 contains 13 residues. Trimming cost V 3 bases and J 11 bases; bases outside gene matches: 9. Germline CDR1 and CDR2: LNHDA and SQIVND (reference sequence). The CDR3 spells CASSITGAARAFF. In DNA, the CDR3 is TGTGCCAGTAGTATTACAGGGGCGGCGAGGGCTTTCTTT.

The chain is built from TRBV3-1 (or the pseudogene TRBV3-2) and TRBJ2-7, with 8 bases matching TRBD2. J was trimmed by 0 bases and V by 0 bases; bases with no gene match: 7. The germline gives CDR1 LGHDT, CDR2 YNNKEL (reference sequence). CDR3 length: 17 amino acids. The CDR3 loop reads CASSQDLRGRTSYEQYF. CDR3 sequence (DNA): TGTGCCAGCAGCCAAGATCTCCGCGGGAGGACCTCCTACGAGCAGTACTTC.

The chain joins TRBV18 to TRBJ2-4, with a possible D match to TRBD2 (5 bases). This CDR3 spans 13 amino acids. Trimming removed 3 bases from V and 7 bases from J, with 10 bases in between. Looked up from germline, CDR1 is KGHSH and CDR2 is LQKENI. In DNA form, the CDR3 reads TGTGCCAGCTCACCGCCTGGGAGCAACATTCAGTACTTC. The encoded protein is CASSPPGSNIQYF.

This CDR3 is CASSFQGGNTEAFF. CDR3 bases: TGTGCCAGCAGCTTCCAGGGGGGGAACACTGAAGCTTTCTTT. The chain recombines TRBV11-2 with TRBJ1-1, with TRBD1 matching 7 bases. CDR1 and CDR2 from the germline V gene are SGHAT and FQNNGV. V trimming: 3 bases; J trimming: 1 base; junction bases outside the gene matches: 2. This CDR3 has 14 residues.

In the case of this clone: Other DNA sequences in the sample encode the same CDR3. The V and J genes are TRBV19 and TRBJ1-6, with 8 bases lining up with TRBD1. Trimming took 3 bases from V and 6 from J; bases not matched to a gene: 1. Germline CDR1 is LNHDA and CDR2 is SQIVND (reference sequence). The CDR3 has 14 amino acids. CDR3 nucleotides: TGTGCCAGTAGTATTGACAGGGGTAATTCACCCCTCCACTTT. This encodes CASSIDRGNSPLHF.

The chain employs TRBV4-1 and TRBJ2-1; 8 bases line up with TRBD2. The length of the CDR3 is 18 residues. The J segment lost 0 bases and the V segment lost 0 bases, leaving 7 bases of the junction unmatched. Germline V lookup: CDR1 MGHRA, CDR2 YSYEKL. The CDR3 region is CASSQDWRGASSYNEQFF. In DNA, the CDR3 is TGCGCCAGCAGCCAAGATTGGCGGGGGGCAAGCTCCTACAATGAGCAGTTCTTC.

The chain links TRBV7-2 to TRBJ2-7; 11 bases map to TRBD2. The junction had 7 bases not matched to a gene; V was cut back by 5 bases and J by 4 bases. The CDR3 totals 15 residues. Germline CDR1 and CDR2: SGHTA and FQGNSA. CDR3 sequence (DNA): TGTGCCAGCAGCCCGAATAGCGGGGGGGCGTACGAGCAGTACTTC. This sequence encodes CASSPNSGGAYEQYF.

This clone was recorded only once. The J gene is TRBJ2-7, the V gene TRBV11-2; 7 bases are a match to TRBD1. Per the germline V gene, CDR1 is SGHAT and CDR2 is FQNNGV. The CDR3 covers 14 residues. The J segment lost 3 bases and the V segment lost 5 bases, leaving 7 bases of the junction unmatched. CDR3: CASSPQGVIYEQYF. CDR3 coding DNA: TGTGCCAGCAGCCCCCAGGGGGTTATCTACGAGCAGTACTTC.

The V gene is TRBV4-3, the J gene TRBJ2-1; 9 nucleotides line up with TRBD2. The germline V gene encodes CDR1 LGHNA and CDR2 YSLEER. Trimming at V came to 0 bases and at J to 8 bases, leaving 11 bases not matched to a gene. The CDR3 is made up of 17 amino acids. The CDR3 DNA follows: TGCGCCAGCAGCCAAGAAGTTGCGGGGGGGCCGGCTGATGAGCAGTTCTTC. Residues: CASSQEVAGGPADEQFF.

The table lists this clone with a few counts. This sample also contains other DNA sequences that code for the same CDR3. V and J are TRBV2 and TRBJ2-1; 9 bases map to TRBD2. The CDR3 extends over 14 amino acids. V dropped 3 bases and J dropped 4; count of bases not matched to a gene: 1. Per germline, CDR1 SNHLY and CDR2 FYNNEI. CDR3 amino acids: CASSELAGYNEQFF. CDR3 nucleotides: TGTGCCAGCAGTGAGCTAGCGGGGTACAATGAGCAGTTCTTC.

This clone was seen more than once but under ten times. V gene TRBV28 combines with J gene TRBJ1-1, with 8 bases matching TRBD1. Germline trimming cut 5 bases from V and 0 bases from J; bases unmatched to any gene: 2. The germline V gene has CDR1 MDHEN and CDR2 SYDVKM. The CDR3 covers 14 residues. CDR3 sequence reads: CASSLTGVNTEAFF. The CDR3 bases are TGTGCCAGCAGTCTGACAGGGGTGAACACTGAAGCTTTCTTT.

V is TRBV29-1 and J is TRBJ2-1; 7 bases match TRBD1. Trimming cost V 8 bases and J 9 bases; bases outside gene matches: 16. Germline assignment: CDR1 SQVTM and CDR2 ANQGSEA. CDR3 length: 14 amino acids. The CDR3 DNA sequence: TGCAGCATAACAGGGGTGTCTGGGGTGGCTGAGCAGTTCTTC. It translates to CSITGVSGVAEQFF.

V gene TRBV14 combines with J gene TRBJ2-5; D remains unclear. Germline values: CDR1 SGHDN, CDR2 FVKESK. V was shortened by 3 bases and J by 4 bases, with 18 bases between the two germline ends. The CDR3 runs to 16 residues. The DNA for the CDR3 is TGTGCCAGCAGCCAGTTCCCCCCACTGGGCATAGAGACCCAGTACTTC. Translating it yields CASSQFPPLGIETQYF.

The chain has TRBV28 and TRBJ1-6; D unresolved. Trimming took 5 bases from V and 7 from J, leaving 15 bases between them. The CDR3 is 15 amino acids. Germline V CDR1 and CDR2: MDHEN, SYDVKM. CDR3 DNA: TGTGCCAGCAGTATAACCACAGCTCTCAATTCACCCCTCCACTTT. Translated, it gives CASSITTALNSPLHF.

The chain has TRBV5-1 and TRBJ2-2; 9 bases are shared with TRBD1. Losses at the gene ends were 4 bases for V and 5 bases for J; bases not matched to a gene: 3. This CDR3 is built from 14 residues. Germline V CDR1 and CDR2: SGHRS, YFSETQ. The CDR3 DNA reads TGCGCCAGCAGCCAGACAGGGGGAACCGGGGAGCTGTTTTTT. The encoded protein is CASSQTGGTGELFF.

CDR3 DNA: TGCGCCAGCAGCCAAACTGGCAGACCGGGACAGGCCGATTCACCCCTCCACTTT. Protein product: CASSQTGRPGQADSPLHF. The genes are TRBV4-1 and TRBJ1-6, with TRBD1 matching 8 bases. The V and J ends lost 2 bases and 8 bases, in that order; junction bases with no gene match: 14. Germline CDR1 reads MGHRA; CDR2 reads YSYEKL. CDR3 length equals 18 residues.

The rearrangement uses TRBV9 and TRBJ2-6; D is perhaps TRBD2 (6 bases). The CDR3 contains 16 residues. Germline loops: CDR1 SGDLS, CDR2 YYNGEE. The V gene lost 0 bases and the J gene lost 2 bases, with 9 bases spanning the gap. The CDR3 DNA sequence: TGTGCCAGCAGCGTAGGCTGGGGGGCTGGGGCCAACGTCCTGACTTTC. This sequence encodes CASSVGWGAGANVLTF.

For this clone: The same CDR3 arises from other DNA sequences in this sample as well. The rearrangement joins TRBV27 to TRBJ1-5; a weak D match, TRBD1 (6 bases). The ends were cut back, 2 bases at V and 3 bases at J, with 11 bases in the middle. Germline V CDR1 and CDR2: MNHEY, SMNVEV (reference sequence). The CDR3 covers 15 residues. The CDR3: CASSLGGAYNQPQHF. CDR3 DNA sequence: TGTGCCAGCAGTTTAGGGGGCGCATACAATCAGCCCCAGCATTTT.